Each of the 13 T cell receptor beta chains below was sequenced from the same sample in a study of response to subunit inactivated influenza vaccine. TCRdb re-called the RT-PCR reads with MiXCR, one entry per CDR3 protein. Of under 550,000 distinct CDR3 sequences listed, less than 10% are singletons. The source material was PBMCs from blood, sampled less than 30 months after vaccination. The receptor source for this set is a man aged 45 to 75 who received an inactivated influenza vaccine.

Concerning this clonotype: At one end the junction does not follow the germline gene, possibly because of a read error. V and J are TRBV4-2 and TRBJ1-3, with D perhaps matching TRBD1 (6 bases). The germline V gene has CDR1 LGHNA and CDR2 YNFKEQ. The CDR3 length is 16 residues. This chain's CDR3 is CSSSQVRGSGGNTIYF. CDR3 nucleotides: TGTTCCAGCAGCCAAGTCAGGGGCTCGGGGGGAAACACCATATATTTT.

The chain couples TRBV20-1 to TRBJ2-1; 10 positions agree with TRBD2. Trimming removed 1 base from V and 4 bases from J; junction bases left unmatched: 7. The CDR3 covers 16 residues. CDR1 is DFQATT, CDR2 SNEGSKA, per germline (reference sequence). In DNA form, the CDR3 reads TGCAGTGCTAGAGTTATCCTAGCGGGGGAATACAATGAGCAGTTCTTC. Translating it yields CSARVILAGEYNEQFF.

The chain carries TRBV28 and TRBJ1-2; D uncertain. Germline CDR1 MDHEN, CDR2 SYDVKM. Trimming took off 2 bases at V and 2 bases at J, with 9 bases between the two ends. This CDR3 has 14 residues. The CDR3 spells CASSLGTENYGYTF. DNA of the CDR3: TGTGCCAGCAGTTTAGGAACCGAGAACTATGGCTACACCTTC.

This clonotype was seen many times. The chain links TRBV20-1 to TRBJ1-5; 7 nucleotides align to TRBD1. Unmatched junction bases numbered 13, after V lost 0 bases and J lost 5 bases. Germline V gives CDR1 DFQATT, CDR2 SNEGSKA (reference sequence). This CDR3 is 17 amino acids long. As DNA, the CDR3 is TGCAGTGCTAGAGATCGGACAGGTTCTGCCTCTGATCAGCCCCAGCATTTT. It specifies CSARDRTGSASDQPQHF.

The chain links TRBV20-1 to TRBJ2-1, with 9 bases identical to TRBD1. V dropped 1 base and J dropped 5; count of bases not matched to a gene: 3. CDR1 DFQATT and CDR2 SNEGSKA come from the germline V gene (reference sequence). The CDR3 runs 14 residues. CDR3 sequence reads: CSARAGTGNNEQFF. The CDR3 coding sequence is TGCAGTGCTAGAGCAGGGACAGGGAACAATGAGCAGTTCTTC.

The chain recombines TRBV27 with TRBJ2-1; 7 nucleotides agree with TRBD1. The J segment lost 5 bases and the V segment lost 3 bases, leaving 7 bases of the junction unmatched. The CDR3 length is 15 residues. The germline V gene encodes CDR1 MNHEY and CDR2 SMNVEV (reference sequence). The CDR3 DNA is TGTGCCAGCAGTTTCGATCGAACAGGGGACAATGAGCAGTTCTTC. This translates into CASSFDRTGDNEQFF.

This clonotype showed up many times. The V gene is TRBV5-1, the J gene TRBJ2-2, with 7 nucleotides matching TRBD1. The CDR3 loop spans 14 amino acids. Trimming removed 6 bases from V and 5 bases from J; junction bases left unmatched: 7. From germline, CDR1 is SGHRS and CDR2 YFSETQ. The CDR3 DNA follows: TGCGCCAGCATCGGGACAGAGGGTACCGGGGAGCTGTTTTTT. This encodes CASIGTEGTGELFF.

This clonotype showed up many times. V is TRBV15 and J is TRBJ2-7; D not resolved. The CDR3 has 15 amino acids. The V end was cut by 0 bases, the J end by 0 bases, with 9 bases between. Germline V gives CDR1 LNHNV, CDR2 YYDKDF (reference sequence). Here the CDR3 reads CATSRDLPPSYEQYF. The CDR3, as DNA: TGTGCCACCAGCAGAGATTTGCCACCCTCCTACGAGCAGTACTTC.

This chain joins TRBV19 and TRBJ2-1, with 8 bases lining up with TRBD1. The CDR3 has 13 amino acids. The J segment lost 9 bases and the V segment lost 6 bases, leaving 7 bases of the junction unmatched. In germline, CDR1 is LNHDA, CDR2 SQIVND (reference sequence). The chain's CDR3 is CASSLTGVSEQFF. The CDR3 DNA sequence: TGTGCCAGTAGCCTGACAGGGGTCAGTGAGCAGTTCTTC. The full variable domain, with the rest looked up from reference TRBV19 and TRBJ2-1, is DGGITQSPKYLFRKEGQNVTLSCEQNLNHDAMYWYRQDPGQGLRLIYYSQIVNDFQKGDIAEGYSVSREKKESFPLTVTSAQKNPTAFYLCASSLTGVSEQFFGPGTRLTVL.

This clonotype was found once. The V gene is TRBV4-2, the J gene TRBJ1-5, with a possible D match to TRBD1 (6 bases). Trimming removed 4 bases from V and 0 bases from J, with 13 bases in between. This CDR3 is built from 16 residues. Germline CDR1 reads LGHNA; CDR2 reads YNFKEQ. CDR3 region: CASSPAGVYSNQPQHF. The CDR3 DNA sequence: TGTGCCAGCAGCCCCGCAGGGGTGTATAGCAATCAGCCCCAGCATTTT.

This clonotype came up many times. The rearrangement uses TRBV5-1 and TRBJ1-5; D unclear. The CDR3 has 15 amino acids. V shed 0 bases and J shed 3 bases, with 10 bases lying between them. Looked up from germline, CDR1 is SGHRS and CDR2 is YFSETQ. The CDR3 nucleotides read TGCGCCAGCAGCTTGGATGCCGGGGACAATCAGCCCCAGCATTTT. Amino acids: CASSLDAGDNQPQHF.

This clonotype was counted many times. The chain uses TRBV5-1 and TRBJ2-3, with a tentative D call TRBD1 (7 bases). This CDR3 contains 15 residues. Trimming left V 4 bases short and J 1 base short, with 13 bases between. Germline V lookup: CDR1 SGHRS, CDR2 YFSETQ. CDR3 nucleotides: TGCGCCAGCAGCGGCGGGACAGCGCGCACAGATACGCAGTATTTT. Its protein product is CASSGGTARTDTQYF.

The chain is built from TRBV6-5 and TRBJ2-2; 9 bases fit TRBD2. Germline loops: CDR1 MNHEY, CDR2 SVGAGI. V dropped 1 base and J dropped 4; count of bases not matched to a gene: 7. This CDR3 is built from 17 residues. CDR3 DNA: TGTGCCAGCAGTTACTGGCGCGGGAGGGCCTCCACCGGGGAGCTGTTTTTT. This encodes CASSYWRGRASTGELFF.